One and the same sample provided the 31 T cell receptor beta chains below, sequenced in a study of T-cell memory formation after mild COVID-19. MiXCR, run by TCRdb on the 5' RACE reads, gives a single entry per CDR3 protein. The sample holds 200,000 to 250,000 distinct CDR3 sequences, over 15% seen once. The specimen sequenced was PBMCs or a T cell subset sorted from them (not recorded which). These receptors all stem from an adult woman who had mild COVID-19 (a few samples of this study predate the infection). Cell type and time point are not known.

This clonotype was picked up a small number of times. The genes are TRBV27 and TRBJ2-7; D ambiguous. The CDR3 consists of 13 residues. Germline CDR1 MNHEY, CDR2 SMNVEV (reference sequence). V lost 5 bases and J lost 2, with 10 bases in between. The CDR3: CASSPARTYEQYF. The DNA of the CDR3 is TGTGCCAGCAGTCCCGCCCGAACCTACGAGCAGTACTTC.

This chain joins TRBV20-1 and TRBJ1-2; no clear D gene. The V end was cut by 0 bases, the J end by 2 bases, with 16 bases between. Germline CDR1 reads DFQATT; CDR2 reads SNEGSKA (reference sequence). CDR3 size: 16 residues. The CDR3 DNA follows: TGCAGTGCTAGAGATGTCACCAGGAGAGAAAACTATGGCTACACCTTC. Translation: CSARDVTRRENYGYTF.

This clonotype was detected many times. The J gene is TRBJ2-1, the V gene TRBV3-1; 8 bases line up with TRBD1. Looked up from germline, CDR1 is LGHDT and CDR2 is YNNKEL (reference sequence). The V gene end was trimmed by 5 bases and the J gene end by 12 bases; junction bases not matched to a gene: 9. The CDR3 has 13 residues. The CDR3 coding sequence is TGTGCCAGCAGCTTAAAGGCCGGGACAGGGCAGTTCTTC. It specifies CASSLKAGTGQFF.

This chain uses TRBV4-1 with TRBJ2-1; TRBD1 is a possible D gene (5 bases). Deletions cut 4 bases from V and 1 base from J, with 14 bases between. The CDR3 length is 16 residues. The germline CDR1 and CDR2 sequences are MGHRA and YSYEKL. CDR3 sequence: CASSPTLGVSYNEQFF. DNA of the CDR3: TGCGCCAGCAGCCCAACCCTAGGGGTTTCCTACAATGAGCAGTTCTTC.

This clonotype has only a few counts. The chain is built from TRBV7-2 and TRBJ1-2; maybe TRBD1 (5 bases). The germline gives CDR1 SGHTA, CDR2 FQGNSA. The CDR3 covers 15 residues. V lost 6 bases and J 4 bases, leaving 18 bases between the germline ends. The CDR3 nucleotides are TGTGCCAGCAGTTCCCTTGGGGGGTTTGGCTATGGCTACACCTTC. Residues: CASSSLGGFGYGYTF. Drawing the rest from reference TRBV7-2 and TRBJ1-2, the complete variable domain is GAGVSQSPSNKVTEKGKDVELRCDPISGHTALYWYRQSLGQGLEFLIYFQGNSAPDKSGLPSDRFSAERTGGSVSTLTIQRTQQEDSAVYLCASSSLGGFGYGYTFGSGTRLTVV.

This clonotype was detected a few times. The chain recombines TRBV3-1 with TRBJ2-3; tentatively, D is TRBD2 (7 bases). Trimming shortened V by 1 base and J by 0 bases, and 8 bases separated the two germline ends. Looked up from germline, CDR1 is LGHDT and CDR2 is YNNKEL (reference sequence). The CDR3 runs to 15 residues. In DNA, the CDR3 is TGTGCCAGCAGCCAAGGCGGGGGCAGCACAGATACGCAGTATTTT. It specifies CASSQGGGSTDTQYF.

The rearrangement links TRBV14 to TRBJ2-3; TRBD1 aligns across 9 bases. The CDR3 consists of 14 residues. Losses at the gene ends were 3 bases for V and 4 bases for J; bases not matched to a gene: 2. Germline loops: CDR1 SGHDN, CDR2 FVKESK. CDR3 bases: TGTGCCAGCAGCCAGGGACAGGGCCCAGATACGCAGTATTTT. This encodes CASSQGQGPDTQYF.

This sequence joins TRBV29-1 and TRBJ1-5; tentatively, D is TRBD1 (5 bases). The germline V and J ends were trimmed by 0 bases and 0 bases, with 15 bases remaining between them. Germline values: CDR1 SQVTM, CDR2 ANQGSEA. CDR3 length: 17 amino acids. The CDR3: CSVEERYQGCSNQPQHF. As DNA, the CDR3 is TGCAGCGTTGAAGAGAGATACCAGGGCTGTAGCAATCAGCCCCAGCATTTT.

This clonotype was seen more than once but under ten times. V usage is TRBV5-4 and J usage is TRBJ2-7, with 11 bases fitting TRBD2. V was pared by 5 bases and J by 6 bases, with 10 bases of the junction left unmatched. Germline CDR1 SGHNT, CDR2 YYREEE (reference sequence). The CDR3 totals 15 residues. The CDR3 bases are TGTGCCAGCAGTCCCCCGACTAGCGGGATTGGCGAGCAGTACTTC. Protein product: CASSPPTSGIGEQYF.

CDR3 protein: CSATRLAGGPRRSTGFRNEQYF. CDR3 DNA sequence: TGCAGTGCTACCCGACTAGCGGGGGGGCCTAGACGCTCCACGGGTTTTCGTAACGAGCAGTACTTC. This sequence joins TRBV20-1 and TRBJ2-7; the match to TRBD2 covers 14 bases. The J segment lost 5 bases and the V segment lost 4 bases, leaving 28 bases of the junction unmatched. In germline, CDR1 is DFQATT, CDR2 SNEGSKA (reference sequence). The CDR3 contains 22 residues.

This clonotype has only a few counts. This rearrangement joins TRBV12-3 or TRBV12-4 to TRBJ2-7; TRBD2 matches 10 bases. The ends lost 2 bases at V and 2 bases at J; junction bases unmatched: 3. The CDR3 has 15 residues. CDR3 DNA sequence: TGTGCCAGCAGTTTACGGAGCGGGAGGGCCTACGAGCAGTACTTC. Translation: CASSLRSGRAYEQYF.

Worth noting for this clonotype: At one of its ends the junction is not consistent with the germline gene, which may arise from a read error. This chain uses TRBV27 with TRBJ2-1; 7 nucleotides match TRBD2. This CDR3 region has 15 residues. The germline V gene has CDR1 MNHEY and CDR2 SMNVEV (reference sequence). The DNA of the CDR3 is TGTGCCAGCGGTTTCTGGGGAGGGCAATACAATGAGCAGTTCTTC. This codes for CASGFWGGQYNEQFF.

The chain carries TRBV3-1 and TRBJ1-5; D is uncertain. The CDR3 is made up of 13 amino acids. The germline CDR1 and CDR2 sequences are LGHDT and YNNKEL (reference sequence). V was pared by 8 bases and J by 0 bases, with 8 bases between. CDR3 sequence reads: CASAKDSNQPQHF. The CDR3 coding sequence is TGTGCCAGCGCTAAGGATAGCAATCAGCCCCAGCATTTT.

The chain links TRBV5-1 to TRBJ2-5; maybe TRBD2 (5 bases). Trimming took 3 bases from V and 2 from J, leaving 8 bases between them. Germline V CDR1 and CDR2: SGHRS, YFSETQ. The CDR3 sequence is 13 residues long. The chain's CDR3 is CASSSWEQETQYF. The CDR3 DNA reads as TGCGCCAGCAGCTCGTGGGAGCAAGAGACCCAGTACTTC.

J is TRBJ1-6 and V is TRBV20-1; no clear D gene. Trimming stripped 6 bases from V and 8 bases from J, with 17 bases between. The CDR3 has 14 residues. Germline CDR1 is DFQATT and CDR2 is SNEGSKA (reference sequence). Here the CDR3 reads CSALPRRRDSPLHF. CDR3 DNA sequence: TGCAGTGCCCTACCCCGGAGACGAGATTCACCCCTCCACTTT.

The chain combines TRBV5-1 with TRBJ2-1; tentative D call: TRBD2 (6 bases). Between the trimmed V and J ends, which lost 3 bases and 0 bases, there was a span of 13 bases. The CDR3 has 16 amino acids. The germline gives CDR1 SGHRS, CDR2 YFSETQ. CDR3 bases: TGCGCCAGCAGCTCCGGGACTTTCAGCTCCTACAATGAGCAGTTCTTC. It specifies CASSSGTFSSYNEQFF.

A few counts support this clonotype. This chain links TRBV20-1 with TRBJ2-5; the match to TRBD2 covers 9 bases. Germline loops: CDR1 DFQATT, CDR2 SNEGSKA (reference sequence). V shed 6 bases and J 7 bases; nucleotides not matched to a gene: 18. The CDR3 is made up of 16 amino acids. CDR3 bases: TGCAGTGCCAACTCCCCGGGGGTAGCGGGAGCCGGGACCCAGTACTTC. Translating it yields CSANSPGVAGAGTQYF.

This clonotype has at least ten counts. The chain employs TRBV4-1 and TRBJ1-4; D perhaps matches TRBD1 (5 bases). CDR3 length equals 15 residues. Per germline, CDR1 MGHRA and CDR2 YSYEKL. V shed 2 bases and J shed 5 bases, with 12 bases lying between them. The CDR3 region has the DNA TGCGCCAGCAGCCAATGGCGGGACCCGAATGAAAAACTGTTTTTT. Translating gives CASSQWRDPNEKLFF.

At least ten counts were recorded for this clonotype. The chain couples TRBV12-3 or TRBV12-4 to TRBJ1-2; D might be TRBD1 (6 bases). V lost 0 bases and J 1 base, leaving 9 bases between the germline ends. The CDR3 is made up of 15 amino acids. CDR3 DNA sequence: TGTGCCAGCAGTTTAGCAGGACAGCTTAACTATGGCTACACCTTC. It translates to CASSLAGQLNYGYTF.

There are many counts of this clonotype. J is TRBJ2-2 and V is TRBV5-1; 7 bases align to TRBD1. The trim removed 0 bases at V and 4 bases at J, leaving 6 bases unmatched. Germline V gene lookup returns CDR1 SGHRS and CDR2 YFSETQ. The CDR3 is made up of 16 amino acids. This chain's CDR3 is CASSLGETGTTGELFF. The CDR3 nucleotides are TGCGCCAGCAGCTTGGGGGAGACAGGGACCACCGGGGAGCTGTTTTTT.

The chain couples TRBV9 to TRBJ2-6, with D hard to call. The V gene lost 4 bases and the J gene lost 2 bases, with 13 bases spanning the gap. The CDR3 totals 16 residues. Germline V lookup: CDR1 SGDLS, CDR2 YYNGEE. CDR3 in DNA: TGTGCCAGCAGCCCCCGTGAGGCTGCTGGGGCCAACGTCCTGACTTTC. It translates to CASSPREAAGANVLTF. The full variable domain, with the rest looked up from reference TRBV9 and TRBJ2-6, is DSGVTQTPKHLITATGQRVTLRCSPRSGDLSVYWYQQSLDQGLQFLIQYYNGEERAKGNILERFSAQQFPDLHSELNLSSLELGDSALYFCASSPREAAGANVLTFGAGSRLTVL.

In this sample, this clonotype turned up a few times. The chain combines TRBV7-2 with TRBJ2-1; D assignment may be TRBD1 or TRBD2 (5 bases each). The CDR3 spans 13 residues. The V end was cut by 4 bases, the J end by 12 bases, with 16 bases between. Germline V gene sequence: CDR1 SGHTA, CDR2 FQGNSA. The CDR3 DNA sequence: TGTGCCAGCAGCTCTACAGGAGTCGGAGGGCAGTTCTTC. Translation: CASSSTGVGGQFF.

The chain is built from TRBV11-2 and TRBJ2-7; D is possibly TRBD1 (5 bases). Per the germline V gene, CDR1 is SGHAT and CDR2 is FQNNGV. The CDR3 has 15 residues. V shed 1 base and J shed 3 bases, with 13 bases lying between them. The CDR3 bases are TGTGCCAGCAGCTTAGGGGGTTCAGGGTTCTACGAGCAGTACTTC. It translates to CASSLGGSGFYEQYF.

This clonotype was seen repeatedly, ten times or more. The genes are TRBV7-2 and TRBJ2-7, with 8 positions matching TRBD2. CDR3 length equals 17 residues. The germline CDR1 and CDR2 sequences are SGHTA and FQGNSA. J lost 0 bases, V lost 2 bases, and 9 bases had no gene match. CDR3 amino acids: CASSLSRAGGLSYEQYF. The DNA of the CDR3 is TGTGCCAGCAGCTTAAGCAGGGCGGGAGGTCTCTCCTACGAGCAGTACTTC.

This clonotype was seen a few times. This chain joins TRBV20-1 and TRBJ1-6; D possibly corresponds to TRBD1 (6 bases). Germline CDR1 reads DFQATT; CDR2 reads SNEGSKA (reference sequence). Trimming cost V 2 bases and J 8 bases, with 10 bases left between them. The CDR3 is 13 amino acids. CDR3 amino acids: CSARQGHYSPLHF. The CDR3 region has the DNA TGCAGTGCTAGACAGGGGCACTATTCACCCCTCCACTTT.

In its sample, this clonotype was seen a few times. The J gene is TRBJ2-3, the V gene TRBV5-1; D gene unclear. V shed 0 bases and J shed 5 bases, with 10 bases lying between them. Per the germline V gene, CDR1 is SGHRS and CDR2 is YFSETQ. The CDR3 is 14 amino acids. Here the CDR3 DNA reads TGCGCCAGCAGCTTGGCCCCCCCGGAAGATACGCAGTATTTT. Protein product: CASSLAPPEDTQYF.

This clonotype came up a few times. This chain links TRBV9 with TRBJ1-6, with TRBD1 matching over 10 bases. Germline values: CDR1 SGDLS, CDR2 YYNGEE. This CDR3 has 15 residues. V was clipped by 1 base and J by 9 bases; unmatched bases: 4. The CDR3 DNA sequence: TGTGCCAGCAGCGTATCGGGACAGGGGAGTTCACCCCTCCACTTT. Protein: CASSVSGQGSSPLHF.

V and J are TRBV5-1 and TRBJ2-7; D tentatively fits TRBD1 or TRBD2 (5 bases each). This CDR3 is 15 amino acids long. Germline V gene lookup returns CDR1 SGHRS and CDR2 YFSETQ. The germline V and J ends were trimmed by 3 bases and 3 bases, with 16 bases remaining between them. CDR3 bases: TGCGCCAGCAGCTCCTCGGGACCAGATGGCTACGAGCAGTACTTC. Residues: CASSSSGPDGYEQYF. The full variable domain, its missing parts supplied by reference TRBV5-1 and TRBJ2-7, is KAGVTQTPRYLIKTRGQQVTLSCSPISGHRSVSWYQQTPGQGLQFLFEYFSETQRNKGNFPGRFSGRQFSNSRSEMNVSTLELGDSALYLCASSSSGPDGYEQYFGPGTRLTVT.

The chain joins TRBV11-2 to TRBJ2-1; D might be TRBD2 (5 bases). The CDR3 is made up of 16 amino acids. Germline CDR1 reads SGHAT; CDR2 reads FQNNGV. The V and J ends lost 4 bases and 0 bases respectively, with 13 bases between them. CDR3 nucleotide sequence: TGTGCCAGCAGCTCCGTTGGGAGAAGCTCCTACAATGAGCAGTTCTTC. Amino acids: CASSSVGRSSYNEQFF.

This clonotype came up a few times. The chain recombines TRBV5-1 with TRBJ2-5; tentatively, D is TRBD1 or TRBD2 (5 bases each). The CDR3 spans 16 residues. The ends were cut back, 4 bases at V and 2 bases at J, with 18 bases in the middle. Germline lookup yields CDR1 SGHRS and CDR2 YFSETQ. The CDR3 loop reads CASSLGAQGKQETQYF. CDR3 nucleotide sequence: TGCGCCAGCAGCCTCGGGGCTCAAGGAAAGCAAGAGACCCAGTACTTC.

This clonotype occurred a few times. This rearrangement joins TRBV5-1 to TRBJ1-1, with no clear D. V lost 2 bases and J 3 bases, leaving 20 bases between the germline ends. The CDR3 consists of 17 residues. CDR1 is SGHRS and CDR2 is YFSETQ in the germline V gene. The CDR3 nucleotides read TGCGCCAGCAGCTTTATCCGGGCCTCTGGGCTTTACACTGAAGCTTTCTTT. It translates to CASSFIRASGLYTEAFF.